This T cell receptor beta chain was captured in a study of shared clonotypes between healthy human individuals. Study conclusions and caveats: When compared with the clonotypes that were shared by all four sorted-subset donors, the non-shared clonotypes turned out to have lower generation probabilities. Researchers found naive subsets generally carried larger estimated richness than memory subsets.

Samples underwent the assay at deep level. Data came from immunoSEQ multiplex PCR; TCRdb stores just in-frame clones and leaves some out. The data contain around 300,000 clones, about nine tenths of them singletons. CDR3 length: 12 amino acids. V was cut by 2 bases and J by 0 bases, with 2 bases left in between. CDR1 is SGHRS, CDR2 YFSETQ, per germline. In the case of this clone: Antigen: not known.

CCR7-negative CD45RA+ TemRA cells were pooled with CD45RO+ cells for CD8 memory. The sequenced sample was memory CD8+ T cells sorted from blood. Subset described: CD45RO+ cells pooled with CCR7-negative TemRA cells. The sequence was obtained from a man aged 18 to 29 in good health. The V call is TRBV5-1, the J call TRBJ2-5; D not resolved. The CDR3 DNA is TGCGCCAGCAGCTTAGACCAAGAGACCCAGTACTTC. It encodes CASSLDQETQYF.